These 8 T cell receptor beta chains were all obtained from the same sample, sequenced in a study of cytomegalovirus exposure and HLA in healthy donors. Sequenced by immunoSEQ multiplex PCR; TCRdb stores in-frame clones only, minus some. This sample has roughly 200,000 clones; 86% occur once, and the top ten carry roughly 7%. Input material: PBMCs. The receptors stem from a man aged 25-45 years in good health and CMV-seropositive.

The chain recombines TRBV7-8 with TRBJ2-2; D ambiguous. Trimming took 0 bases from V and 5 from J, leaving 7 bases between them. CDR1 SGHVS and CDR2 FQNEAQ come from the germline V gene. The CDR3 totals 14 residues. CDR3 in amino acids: CASSLARKTGELFF. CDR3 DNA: TGTGCCAGCAGCTTAGCAAGGAAGACCGGGGAGCTGTTTTTT.

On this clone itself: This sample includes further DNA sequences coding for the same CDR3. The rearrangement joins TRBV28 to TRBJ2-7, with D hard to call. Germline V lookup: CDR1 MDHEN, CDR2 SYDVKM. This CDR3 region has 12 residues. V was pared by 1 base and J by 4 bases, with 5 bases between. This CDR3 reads CASSLLAYEQYF. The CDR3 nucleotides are TGTGCCAGCAGTTTATTGGCGTACGAGCAGTACTTC.

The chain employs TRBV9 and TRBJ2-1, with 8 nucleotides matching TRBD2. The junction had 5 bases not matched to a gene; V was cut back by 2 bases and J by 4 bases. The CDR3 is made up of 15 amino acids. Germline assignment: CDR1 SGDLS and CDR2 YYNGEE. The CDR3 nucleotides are TGTGCCAGCAGCGTTCCGGGAGGGGGGTACAATGAGCAGTTCTTC. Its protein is CASSVPGGGYNEQFF. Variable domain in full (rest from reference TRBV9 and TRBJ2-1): DSGVTQTPKHLITATGQRVTLRCSPRSGDLSVYWYQQSLDQGLQFLIQYYNGEERAKGNILERFSAQQFPDLHSELNLSSLELGDSALYFCASSVPGGGYNEQFFGPGTRLTVL.

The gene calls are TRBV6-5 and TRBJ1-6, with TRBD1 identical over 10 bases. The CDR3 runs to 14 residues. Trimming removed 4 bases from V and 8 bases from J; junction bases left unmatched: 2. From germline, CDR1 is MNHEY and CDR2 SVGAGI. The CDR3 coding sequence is TGTGCCAGCAGTTGGGGACAGGGGCATTCACCCCTCCACTTT. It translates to CASSWGQGHSPLHF.

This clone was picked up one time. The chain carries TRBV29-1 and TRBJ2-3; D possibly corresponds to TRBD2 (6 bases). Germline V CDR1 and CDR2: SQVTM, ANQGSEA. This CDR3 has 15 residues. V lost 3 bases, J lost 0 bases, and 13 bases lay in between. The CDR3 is CSVEGGYKSTDTQYF. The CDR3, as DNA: TGCAGCGTTGAGGGGGGTTACAAAAGCACAGATACGCAGTATTTT.

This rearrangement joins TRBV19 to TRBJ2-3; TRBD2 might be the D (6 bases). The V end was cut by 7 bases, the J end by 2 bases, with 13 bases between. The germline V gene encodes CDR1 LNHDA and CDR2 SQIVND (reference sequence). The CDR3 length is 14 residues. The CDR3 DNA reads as TGTGCCAGTAACGGGGGACCCTTCACAGATACGCAGTATTTT. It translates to CASNGGPFTDTQYF. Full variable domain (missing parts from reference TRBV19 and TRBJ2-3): DGGITQSPKYLFRKEGQNVTLSCEQNLNHDAMYWYRQDPGQGLRLIYYSQIVNDFQKGDIAEGYSVSREKKESFPLTVTSAQKNPTAFYLCASNGGPFTDTQYFGPGTRLTVL.

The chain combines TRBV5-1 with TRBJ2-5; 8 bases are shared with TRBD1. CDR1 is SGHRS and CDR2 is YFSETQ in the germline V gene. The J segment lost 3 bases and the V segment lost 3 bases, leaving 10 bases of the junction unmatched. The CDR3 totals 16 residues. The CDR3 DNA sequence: TGCGCCAGCAGCTCGGACAGGGTGGGATTAGAAGAGACCCAGTACTTC. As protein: CASSSDRVGLEETQYF.

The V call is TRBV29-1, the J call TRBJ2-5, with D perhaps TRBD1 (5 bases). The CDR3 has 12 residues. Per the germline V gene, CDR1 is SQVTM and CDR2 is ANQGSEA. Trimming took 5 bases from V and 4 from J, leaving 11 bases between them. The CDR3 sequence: CSVKETGETQYF. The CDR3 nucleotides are TGCAGCGTTAAGGAAACAGGAGAGACCCAGTACTTC. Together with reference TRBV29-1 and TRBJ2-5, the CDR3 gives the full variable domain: SAVISQKPSRDICQRGTSLTIQCQVDSQVTMMFWYRQQPGQSLTLIATANQGSEATYESGFVIDKFPISRPNLTFSTLTVSNMSPEDSSIYLCSVKETGETQYFGPGTRLLVL.